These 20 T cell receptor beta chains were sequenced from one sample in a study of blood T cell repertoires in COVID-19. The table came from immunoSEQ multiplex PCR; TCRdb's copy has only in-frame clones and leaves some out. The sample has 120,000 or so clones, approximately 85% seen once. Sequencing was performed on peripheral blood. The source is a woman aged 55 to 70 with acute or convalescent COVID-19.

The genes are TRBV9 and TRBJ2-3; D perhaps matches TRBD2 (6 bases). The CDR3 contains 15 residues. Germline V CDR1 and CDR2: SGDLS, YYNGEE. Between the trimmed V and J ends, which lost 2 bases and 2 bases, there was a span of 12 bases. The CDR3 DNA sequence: TGTGCCAGCAGCGTCGGAGGGGCTGTCACAGATACGCAGTATTTT. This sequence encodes CASSVGGAVTDTQYF. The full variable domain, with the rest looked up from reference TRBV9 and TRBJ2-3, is DSGVTQTPKHLITATGQRVTLRCSPRSGDLSVYWYQQSLDQGLQFLIQYYNGEERAKGNILERFSAQQFPDLHSELNLSSLELGDSALYFCASSVGGAVTDTQYFGPGTRLTVL.

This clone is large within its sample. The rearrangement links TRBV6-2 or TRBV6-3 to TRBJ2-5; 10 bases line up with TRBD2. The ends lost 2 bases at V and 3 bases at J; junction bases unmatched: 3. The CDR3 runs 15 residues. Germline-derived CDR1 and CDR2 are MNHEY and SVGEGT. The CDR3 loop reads CASSYPTSGEETQYF. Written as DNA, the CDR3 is TGTGCCAGCAGTTACCCCACTAGCGGGGAAGAGACCCAGTACTTC.

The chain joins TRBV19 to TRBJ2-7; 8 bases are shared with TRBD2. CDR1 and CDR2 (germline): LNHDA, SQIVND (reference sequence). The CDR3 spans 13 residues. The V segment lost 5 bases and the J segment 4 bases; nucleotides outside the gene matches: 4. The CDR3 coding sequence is TGTGCCAGTAGTCAGGGCGGGGGGTACGAGCAGTACTTC. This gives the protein CASSQGGGYEQYF.

The CDR3 DNA follows: TGCGCCAGCAGCCAAGAGGTTGGTGGGGGGGCCCGTTTCGCCTACAATGAGCAGTTCTTC. Its translation is CASSQEVGGGARFAYNEQFF. The chain employs TRBV4-3 and TRBJ2-1; a weak D match, TRBD2 (7 bases). Germline-derived CDR1 and CDR2 are LGHNA and YSLEER. The V end lost 0 bases, the J end lost 2 bases, and 23 bases lay between the germline ends. The CDR3 spans 20 residues.

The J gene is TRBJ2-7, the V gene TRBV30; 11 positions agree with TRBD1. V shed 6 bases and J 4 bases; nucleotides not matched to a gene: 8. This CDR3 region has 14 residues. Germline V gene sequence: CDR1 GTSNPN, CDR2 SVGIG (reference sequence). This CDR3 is CACTAGTGGYEQYF. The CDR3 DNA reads TGTGCCTGTACGGCCGGGACAGGGGGATACGAGCAGTACTTC.

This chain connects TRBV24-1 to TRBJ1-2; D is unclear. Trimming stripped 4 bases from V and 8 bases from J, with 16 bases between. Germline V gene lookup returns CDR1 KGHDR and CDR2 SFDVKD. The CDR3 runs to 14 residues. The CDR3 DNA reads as TGTGCCACCAGTGAACAACATAGTCGGGAAGGCTACACCTTC. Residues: CATSEQHSREGYTF.

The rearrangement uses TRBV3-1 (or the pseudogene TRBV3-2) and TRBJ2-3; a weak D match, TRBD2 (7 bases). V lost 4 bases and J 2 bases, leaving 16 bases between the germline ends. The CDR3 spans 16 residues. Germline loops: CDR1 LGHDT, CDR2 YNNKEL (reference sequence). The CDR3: CASSLRTGGPTDTQYF. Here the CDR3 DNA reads TGTGCCAGCAGCCTTAGAACGGGGGGCCCCACAGATACGCAGTATTTT.

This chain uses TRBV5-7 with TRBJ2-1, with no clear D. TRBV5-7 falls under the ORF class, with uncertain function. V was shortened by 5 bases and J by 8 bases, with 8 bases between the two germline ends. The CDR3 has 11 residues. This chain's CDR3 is CASRRVDEQFF. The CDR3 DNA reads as TGTGCCAGCAGACGGGTGGATGAGCAGTTCTTC.

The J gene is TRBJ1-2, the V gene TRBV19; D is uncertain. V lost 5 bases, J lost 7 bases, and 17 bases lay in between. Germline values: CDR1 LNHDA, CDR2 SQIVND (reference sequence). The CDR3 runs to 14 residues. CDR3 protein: CASSFRSRISGYTF. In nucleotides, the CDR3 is TGTGCCAGTAGTTTTAGATCGCGGATTTCTGGCTACACCTTC.

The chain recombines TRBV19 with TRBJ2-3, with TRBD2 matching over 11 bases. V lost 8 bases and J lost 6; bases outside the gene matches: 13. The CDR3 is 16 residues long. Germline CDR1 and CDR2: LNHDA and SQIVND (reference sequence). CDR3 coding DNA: TGTGCCAGTTCCTACGGGGTAGCGGGGGGGCCCGATACGCAGTATTTT. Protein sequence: CASSYGVAGGPDTQYF.

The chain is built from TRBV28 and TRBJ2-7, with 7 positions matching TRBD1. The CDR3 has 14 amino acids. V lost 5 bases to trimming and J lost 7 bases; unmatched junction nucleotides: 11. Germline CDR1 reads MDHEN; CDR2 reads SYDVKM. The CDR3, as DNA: TGTGCCAGCAGTCCGCCGACAGGGCCCCCAGAGCAGTACTTC. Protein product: CASSPPTGPPEQYF.

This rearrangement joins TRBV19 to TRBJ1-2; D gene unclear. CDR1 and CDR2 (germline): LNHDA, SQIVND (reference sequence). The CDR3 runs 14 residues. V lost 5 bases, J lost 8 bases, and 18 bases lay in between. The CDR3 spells CASSPPPPRSGYTF. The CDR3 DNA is TGTGCCAGTAGTCCTCCCCCACCCCGGAGCGGCTACACCTTC.

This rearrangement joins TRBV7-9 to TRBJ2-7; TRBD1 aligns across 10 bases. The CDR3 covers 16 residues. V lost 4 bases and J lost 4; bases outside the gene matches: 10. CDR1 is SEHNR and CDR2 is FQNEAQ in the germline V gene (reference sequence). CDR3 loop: CASSSPRGQGRYEQYF. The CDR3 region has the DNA TGTGCCAGCAGCTCCCCTCGGGGACAGGGGAGGTACGAGCAGTACTTC.

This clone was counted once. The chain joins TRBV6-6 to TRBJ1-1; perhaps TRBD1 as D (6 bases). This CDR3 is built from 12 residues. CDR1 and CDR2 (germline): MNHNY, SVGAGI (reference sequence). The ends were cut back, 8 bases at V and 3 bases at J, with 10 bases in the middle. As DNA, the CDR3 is TGTGCCAGCTACAGGGTCGACACTGAAGCTTTCTTT. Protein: CASYRVDTEAFF.

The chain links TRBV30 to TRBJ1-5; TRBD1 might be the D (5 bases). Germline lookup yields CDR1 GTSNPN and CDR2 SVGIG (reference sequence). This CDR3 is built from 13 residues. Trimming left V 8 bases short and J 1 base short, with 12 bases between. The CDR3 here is CALTGGSNQPQHF. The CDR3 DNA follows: TGTGCCCTGACGGGGGGGAGCAATCAGCCCCAGCATTTT. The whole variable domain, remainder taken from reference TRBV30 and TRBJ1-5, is SQTIHQWPATLVQPVGSPLSLECTVEGTSNPNLYWYRQAAGRGLQLLFYSVGIGQISSEVPQNLSASRPQDRQFILSSKKLLLSDSGFYLCALTGGSNQPQHFGDGTRLSIL.

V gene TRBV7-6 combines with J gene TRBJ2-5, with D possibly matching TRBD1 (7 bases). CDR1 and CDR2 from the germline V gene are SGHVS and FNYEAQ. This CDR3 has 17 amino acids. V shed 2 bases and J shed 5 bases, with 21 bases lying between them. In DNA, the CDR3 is TGTGCCAGCAGCTTATCCCCCCGGGGCCAGGGGGGCGAGACCCAGTACTTC. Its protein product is CASSLSPRGQGGETQYF.

The DNA for the CDR3 is TGTGCCAGCTCACCACGACCTTTTCGAGGTGAAAAACTGTTTTTT. The encoded protein is CASSPRPFRGEKLFF. J is TRBJ1-4 and V is TRBV18; unclear D gene. Germline V gene lookup returns CDR1 KGHSH and CDR2 LQKENI. Trimming left V 1 base short and J 7 bases short, with 13 bases between. The CDR3 runs 15 residues.

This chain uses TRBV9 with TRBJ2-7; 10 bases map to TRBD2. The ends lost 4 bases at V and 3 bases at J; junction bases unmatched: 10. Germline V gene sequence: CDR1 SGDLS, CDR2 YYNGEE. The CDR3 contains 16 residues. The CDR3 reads CASSPHERGGLYEQYF. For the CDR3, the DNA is TGTGCCAGCAGCCCACACGAGCGGGGGGGCCTCTACGAGCAGTACTTC.

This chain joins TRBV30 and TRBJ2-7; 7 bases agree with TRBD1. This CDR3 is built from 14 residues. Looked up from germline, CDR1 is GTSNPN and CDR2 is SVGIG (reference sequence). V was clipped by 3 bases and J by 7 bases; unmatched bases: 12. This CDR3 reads CAWSPIKGATEQYF. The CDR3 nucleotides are TGTGCCTGGAGCCCGATAAAGGGGGCCACAGAGCAGTACTTC.

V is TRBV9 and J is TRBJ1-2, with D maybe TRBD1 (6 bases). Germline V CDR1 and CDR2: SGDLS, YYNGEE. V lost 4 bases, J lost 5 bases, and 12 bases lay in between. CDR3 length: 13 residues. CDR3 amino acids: CASSFSGVYGYTF. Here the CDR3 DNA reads TGTGCCAGCAGCTTCTCAGGGGTATATGGCTACACCTTC. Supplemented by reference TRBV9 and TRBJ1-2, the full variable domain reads DSGVTQTPKHLITATGQRVTLRCSPRSGDLSVYWYQQSLDQGLQFLIQYYNGEERAKGNILERFSAQQFPDLHSELNLSSLELGDSALYFCASSFSGVYGYTFGSGTRLTVV.